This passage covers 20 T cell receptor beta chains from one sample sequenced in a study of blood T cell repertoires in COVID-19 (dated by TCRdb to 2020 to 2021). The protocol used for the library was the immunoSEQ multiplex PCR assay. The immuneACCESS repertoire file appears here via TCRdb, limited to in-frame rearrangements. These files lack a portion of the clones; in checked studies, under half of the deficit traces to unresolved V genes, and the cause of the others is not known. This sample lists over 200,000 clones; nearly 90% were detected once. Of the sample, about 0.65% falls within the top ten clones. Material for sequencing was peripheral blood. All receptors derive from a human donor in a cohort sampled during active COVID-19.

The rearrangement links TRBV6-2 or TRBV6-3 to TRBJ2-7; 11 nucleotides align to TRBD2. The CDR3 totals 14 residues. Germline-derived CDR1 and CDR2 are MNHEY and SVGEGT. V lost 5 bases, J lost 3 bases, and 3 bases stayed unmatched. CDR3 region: CASSTSGGFYEQYF. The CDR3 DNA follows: TGTGCCAGCAGTACTAGCGGGGGTTTCTACGAGCAGTACTTC.

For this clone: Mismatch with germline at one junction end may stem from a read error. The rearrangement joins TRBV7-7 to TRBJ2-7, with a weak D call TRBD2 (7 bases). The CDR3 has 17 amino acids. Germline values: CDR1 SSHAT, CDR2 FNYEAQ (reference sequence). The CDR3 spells CASSLEAAGAGSYEQYF. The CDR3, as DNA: TGTGCTAGCAGCTTAGAAGCTGCGGGGGCCGGTTCCTACGAGCAGTACTTC.

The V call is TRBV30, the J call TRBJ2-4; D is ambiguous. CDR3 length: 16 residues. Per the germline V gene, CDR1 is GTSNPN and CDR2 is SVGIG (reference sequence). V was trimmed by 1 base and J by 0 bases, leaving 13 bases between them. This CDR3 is CAWSDYEELAKNIQYF. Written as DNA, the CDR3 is TGTGCCTGGAGTGACTACGAGGAGTTAGCCAAAAACATTCAGTACTTC.

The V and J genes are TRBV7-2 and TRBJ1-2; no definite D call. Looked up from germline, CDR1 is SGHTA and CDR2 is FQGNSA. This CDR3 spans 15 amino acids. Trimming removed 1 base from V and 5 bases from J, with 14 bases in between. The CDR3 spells CASSLDRSLMYGYTF. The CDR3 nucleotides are TGTGCCAGCAGCTTAGACCGGTCCTTGATGTATGGCTACACCTTC.

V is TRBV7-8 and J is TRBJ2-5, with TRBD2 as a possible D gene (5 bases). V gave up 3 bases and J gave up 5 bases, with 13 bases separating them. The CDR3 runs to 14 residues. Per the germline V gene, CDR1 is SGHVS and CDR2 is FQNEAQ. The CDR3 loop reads CASSFGSGSETQYF. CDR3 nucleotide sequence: TGTGCCAGCAGCTTCGGAAGTGGGAGCGAGACCCAGTACTTC.

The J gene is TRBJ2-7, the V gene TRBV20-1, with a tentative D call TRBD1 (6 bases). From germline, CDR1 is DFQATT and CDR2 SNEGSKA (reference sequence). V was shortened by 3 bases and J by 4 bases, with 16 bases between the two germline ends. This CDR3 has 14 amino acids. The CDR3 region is CSASYGTPPYEQYF. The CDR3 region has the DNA TGCAGTGCTAGTTATGGGACACCTCCGTACGAGCAGTACTTC.

CDR3 amino acids: CASSFPDRPNYGYTF. CDR3 nucleotide sequence: TGCGCCAGCAGCTTCCCCGACAGACCAAACTATGGCTACACCTTC. The rearrangement links TRBV5-1 to TRBJ1-2, with D possibly TRBD1 on 5 matching bases. Trimming stripped 2 bases from V and 2 bases from J, with 13 bases between. CDR3 size: 15 residues. Germline V gene sequence: CDR1 SGHRS, CDR2 YFSETQ.

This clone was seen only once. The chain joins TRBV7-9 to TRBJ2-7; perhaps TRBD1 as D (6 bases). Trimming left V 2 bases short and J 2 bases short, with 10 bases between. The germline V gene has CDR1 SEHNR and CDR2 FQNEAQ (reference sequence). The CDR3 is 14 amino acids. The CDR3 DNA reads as TGTGCCAGCAGCTTATCTGACAGGACCTACGAGCAGTACTTC. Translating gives CASSLSDRTYEQYF.

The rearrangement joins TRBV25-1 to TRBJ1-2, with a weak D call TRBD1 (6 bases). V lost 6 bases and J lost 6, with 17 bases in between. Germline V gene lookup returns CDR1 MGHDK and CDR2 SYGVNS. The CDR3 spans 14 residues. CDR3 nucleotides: TGTGCCAGCAGCCGCTCCTTGGGGGGGCATGGCTACACCTTC. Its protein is CASSRSLGGHGYTF.

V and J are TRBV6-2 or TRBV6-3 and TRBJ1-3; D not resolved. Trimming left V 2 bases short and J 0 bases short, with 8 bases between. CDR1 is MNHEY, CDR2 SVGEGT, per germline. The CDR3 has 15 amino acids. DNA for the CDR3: TGTGCCAGCAGTTACGGAGGAAACTCTGGAAACACCATATATTTT. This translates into CASSYGGNSGNTIYF.

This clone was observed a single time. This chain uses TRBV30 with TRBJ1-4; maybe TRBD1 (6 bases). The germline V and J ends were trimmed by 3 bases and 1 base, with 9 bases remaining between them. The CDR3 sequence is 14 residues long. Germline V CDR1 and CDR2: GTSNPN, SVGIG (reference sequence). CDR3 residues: CAWRTQGTNEKLFF. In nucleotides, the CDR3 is TGTGCCTGGAGGACACAGGGAACTAATGAAAAACTGTTTTTT.

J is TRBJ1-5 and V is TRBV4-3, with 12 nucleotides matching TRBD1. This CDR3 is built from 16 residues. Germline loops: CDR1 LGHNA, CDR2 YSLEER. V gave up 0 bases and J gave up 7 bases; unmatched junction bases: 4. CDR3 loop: CASSQEGQGARQPQHF. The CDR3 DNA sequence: TGCGCCAGCAGCCAAGAGGGACAGGGGGCTCGCCAGCCCCAGCATTTT.

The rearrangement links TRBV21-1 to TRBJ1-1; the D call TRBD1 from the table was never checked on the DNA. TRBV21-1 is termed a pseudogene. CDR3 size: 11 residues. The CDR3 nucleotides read TGTGCCGGCATCATGAACACTGAAGCTTTCTTT. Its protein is CAGIMNTEAFF.

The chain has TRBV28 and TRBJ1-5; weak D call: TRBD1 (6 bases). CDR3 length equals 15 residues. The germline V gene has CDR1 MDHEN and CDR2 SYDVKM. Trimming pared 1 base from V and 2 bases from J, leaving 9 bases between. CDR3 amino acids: CASSLYRDGNQPQHF. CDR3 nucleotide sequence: TGTGCCAGCAGTTTATACAGGGACGGCAATCAGCCCCAGCATTTT.

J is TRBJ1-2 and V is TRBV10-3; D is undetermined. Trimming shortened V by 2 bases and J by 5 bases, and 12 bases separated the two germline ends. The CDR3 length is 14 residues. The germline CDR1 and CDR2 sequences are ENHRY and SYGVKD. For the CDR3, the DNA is TGTGCCATCAGTGAGACAGCCCCGTTTTATGGCTACACCTTC. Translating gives CAISETAPFYGYTF.

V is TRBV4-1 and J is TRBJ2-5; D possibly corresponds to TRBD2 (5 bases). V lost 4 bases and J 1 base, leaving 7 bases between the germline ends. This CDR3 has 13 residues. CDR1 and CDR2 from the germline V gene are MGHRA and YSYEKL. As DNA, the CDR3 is TGCGCCAGCAGCCTCGGGGTCCAAGAGACCCAGTACTTC. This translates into CASSLGVQETQYF.

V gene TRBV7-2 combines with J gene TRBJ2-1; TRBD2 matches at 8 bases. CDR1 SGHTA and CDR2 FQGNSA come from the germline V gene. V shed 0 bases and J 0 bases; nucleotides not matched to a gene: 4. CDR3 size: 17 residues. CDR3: CASSLAWTSLSYNEQFF. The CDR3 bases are TGTGCCAGCAGCTTAGCCTGGACTAGCCTCTCCTACAATGAGCAGTTCTTC.

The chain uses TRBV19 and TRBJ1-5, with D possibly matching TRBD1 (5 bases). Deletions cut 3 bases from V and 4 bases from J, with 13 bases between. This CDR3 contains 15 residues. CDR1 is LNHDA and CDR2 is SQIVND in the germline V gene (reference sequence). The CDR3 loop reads CASSIGAGSNQPQHF. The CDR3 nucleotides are TGTGCCAGTAGTATTGGGGCAGGATCGAATCAGCCCCAGCATTTT.

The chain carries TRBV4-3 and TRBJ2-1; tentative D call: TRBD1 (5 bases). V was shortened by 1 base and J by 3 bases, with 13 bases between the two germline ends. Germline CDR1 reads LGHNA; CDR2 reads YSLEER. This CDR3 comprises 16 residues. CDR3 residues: CASSQAAGINYNEQFF. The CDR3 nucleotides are TGCGCCAGCAGCCAAGCGGCAGGGATAAACTACAATGAGCAGTTCTTC.

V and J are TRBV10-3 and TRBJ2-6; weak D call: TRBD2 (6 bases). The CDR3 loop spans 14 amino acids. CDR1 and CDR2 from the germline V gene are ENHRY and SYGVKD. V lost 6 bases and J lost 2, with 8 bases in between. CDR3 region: CAIRGGPGANVLTF. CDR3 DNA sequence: TGTGCCATCAGGGGGGGTCCTGGGGCCAACGTCCTGACTTTC.